In its sample, the clone carrying this T cell receptor beta chain is medium-sized. Its antigen is still unknown. Each CDR3 protein is one row after TCRdb ran MiXCR on the 5' RACE reads. The sample includes more than 3,500 distinct CDR3 sequences, about a tenth of them seen just once. This sample is drawn from a study of spatial heterogeneity in lung cancer. Study results and caveats: Tumoral mutation counts were tracked by counts of expanded intratumoral alpha and beta TCRs.

Time point defined: sample taken at primary tumor resection. This TCR was sampled from a female donor with early-stage non-small cell lung cancer. The material sequenced was lung tumor tissue, taken at surgery.

CDR3 in DNA: TGTGCCAGCAGTTTCATTCTCTCCGTGACCCCGAACAACGACAATGAGCAGTTCTTC. As protein: CASSFILSVTPNNDNEQFF. The chain employs TRBV12-3 or TRBV12-4 and TRBJ2-1; D unresolved. V was pared by 3 bases and J by 5 bases, with 26 bases between. The CDR3 loop spans 19 amino acids.